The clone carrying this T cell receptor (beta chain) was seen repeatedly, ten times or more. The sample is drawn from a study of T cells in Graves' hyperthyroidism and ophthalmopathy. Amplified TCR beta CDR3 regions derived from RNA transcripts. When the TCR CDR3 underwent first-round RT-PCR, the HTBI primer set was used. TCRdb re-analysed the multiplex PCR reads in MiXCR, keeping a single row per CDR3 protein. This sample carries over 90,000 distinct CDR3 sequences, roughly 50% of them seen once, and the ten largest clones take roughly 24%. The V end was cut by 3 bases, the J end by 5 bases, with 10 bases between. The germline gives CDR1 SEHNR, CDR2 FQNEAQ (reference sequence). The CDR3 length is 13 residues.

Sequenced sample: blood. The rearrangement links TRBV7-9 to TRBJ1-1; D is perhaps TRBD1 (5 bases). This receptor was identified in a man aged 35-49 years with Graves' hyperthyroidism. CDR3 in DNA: TGTGCCAGCAGCTTCCCCGCAGGGACTGAAGCTTTCTTT. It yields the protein CASSFPAGTEAFF.